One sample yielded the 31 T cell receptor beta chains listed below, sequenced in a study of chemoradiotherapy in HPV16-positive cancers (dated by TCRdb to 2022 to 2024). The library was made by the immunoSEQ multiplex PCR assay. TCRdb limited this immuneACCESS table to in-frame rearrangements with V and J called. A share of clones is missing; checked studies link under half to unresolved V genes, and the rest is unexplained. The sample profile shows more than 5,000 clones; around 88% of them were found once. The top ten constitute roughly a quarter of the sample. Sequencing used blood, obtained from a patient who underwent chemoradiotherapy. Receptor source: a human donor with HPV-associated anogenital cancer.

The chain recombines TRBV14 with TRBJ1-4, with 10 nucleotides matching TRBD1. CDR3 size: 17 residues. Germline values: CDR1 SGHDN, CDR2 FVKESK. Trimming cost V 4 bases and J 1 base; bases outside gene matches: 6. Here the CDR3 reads CASSLDRGSGTNEKLFF. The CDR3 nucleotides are TGTGCCAGCAGCCTGGACAGGGGGAGTGGAACTAATGAAAAACTGTTTTTT.

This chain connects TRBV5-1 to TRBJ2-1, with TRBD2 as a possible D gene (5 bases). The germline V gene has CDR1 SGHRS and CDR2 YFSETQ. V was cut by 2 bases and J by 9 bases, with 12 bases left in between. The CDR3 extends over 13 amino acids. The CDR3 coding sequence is TGCGCCAGCAGCTTAGAACTAGGGTTTGAGCAGTTCTTC. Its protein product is CASSLELGFEQFF.

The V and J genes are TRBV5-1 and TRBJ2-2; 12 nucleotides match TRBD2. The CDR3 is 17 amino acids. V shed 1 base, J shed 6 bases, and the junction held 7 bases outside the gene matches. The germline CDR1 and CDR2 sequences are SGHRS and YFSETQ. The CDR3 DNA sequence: TGCGCCAGCAGCTTGAAGAGCCTAGCGGGGGGGCCCGGGGAGCTGTTTTTT. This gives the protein CASSLKSLAGGPGELFF. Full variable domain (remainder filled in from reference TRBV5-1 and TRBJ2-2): KAGVTQTPRYLIKTRGQQVTLSCSPISGHRSVSWYQQTPGQGLQFLFEYFSETQRNKGNFPGRFSGRQFSNSRSEMNVSTLELGDSALYLCASSLKSLAGGPGELFFGEGSRLTVL.

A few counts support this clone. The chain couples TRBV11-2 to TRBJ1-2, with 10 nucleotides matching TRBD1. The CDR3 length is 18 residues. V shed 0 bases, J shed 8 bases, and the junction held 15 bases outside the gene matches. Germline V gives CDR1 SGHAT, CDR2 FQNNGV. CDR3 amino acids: CASSLDPQPYGTGEGYTF. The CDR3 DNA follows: TGTGCCAGCAGCTTAGATCCCCAACCATACGGGACAGGGGAGGGCTACACCTTC.

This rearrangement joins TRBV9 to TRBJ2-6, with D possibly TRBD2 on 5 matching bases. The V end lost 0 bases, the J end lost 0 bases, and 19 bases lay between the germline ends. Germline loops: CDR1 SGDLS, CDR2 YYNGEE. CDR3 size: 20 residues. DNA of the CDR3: TGTGCCAGCAGCGTAGTAGTGGGGAGTGGACCGCTCTCTGGGGCCAACGTCCTGACTTTC. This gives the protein CASSVVVGSGPLSGANVLTF.

The CDR3 spells CASSPLDEQYF. DNA of the CDR3: TGTGCCAGCAGCCCCCTCGACGAGCAGTACTTC. The chain has TRBV7-9 and TRBJ2-7; D ambiguous. The germline V gene has CDR1 SEHNR and CDR2 FQNEAQ (reference sequence). This CDR3 has 11 amino acids. V lost 5 bases, J lost 5 bases, and 7 bases lay in between.

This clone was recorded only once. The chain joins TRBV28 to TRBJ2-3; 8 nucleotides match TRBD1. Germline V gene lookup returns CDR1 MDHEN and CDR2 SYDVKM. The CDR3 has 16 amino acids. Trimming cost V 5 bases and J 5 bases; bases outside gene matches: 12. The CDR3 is CASSVETGGFRDTQYF. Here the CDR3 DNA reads TGTGCCAGCAGTGTAGAAACAGGGGGGTTTAGAGATACGCAGTATTTT.

The CDR3 loop reads CAIPGQGIREQYF. DNA for the CDR3: TGTGCCATCCCGGGACAGGGTATTCGGGAGCAGTACTTC. V and J are TRBV2 and TRBJ2-7; 9 bases are a match to TRBD1. V lost 10 bases, J lost 7 bases, and 11 bases stayed unmatched. This CDR3 has 13 residues. Germline CDR1 and CDR2: SNHLY and FYNNEI.

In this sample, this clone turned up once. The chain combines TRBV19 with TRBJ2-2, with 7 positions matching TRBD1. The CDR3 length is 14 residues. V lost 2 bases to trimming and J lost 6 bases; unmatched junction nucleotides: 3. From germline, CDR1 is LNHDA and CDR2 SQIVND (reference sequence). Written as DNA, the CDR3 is TGTGCCAGTAGTATACAGGGGGAGTCCGGGGAGCTGTTTTTT. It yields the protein CASSIQGESGELFF.

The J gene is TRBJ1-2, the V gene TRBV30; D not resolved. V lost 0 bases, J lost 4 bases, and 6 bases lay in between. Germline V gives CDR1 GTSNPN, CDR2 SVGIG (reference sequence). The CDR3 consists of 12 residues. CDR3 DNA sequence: TGTGCCTGGAGTGTAGCAGCCTATGGCTACACCTTC. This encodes CAWSVAAYGYTF.

The CDR3 nucleotides read TGTGCCAGCAGCTTAGGGGCAGGGCAAGAGACCCAGTACTTC. Translating it yields CASSLGAGQETQYF. This rearrangement joins TRBV7-9 to TRBJ2-5; D might be TRBD1 (5 bases). From germline, CDR1 is SEHNR and CDR2 FQNEAQ (reference sequence). The CDR3 is made up of 14 amino acids. V was shortened by 1 base and J by 2 bases, with 8 bases between the two germline ends.

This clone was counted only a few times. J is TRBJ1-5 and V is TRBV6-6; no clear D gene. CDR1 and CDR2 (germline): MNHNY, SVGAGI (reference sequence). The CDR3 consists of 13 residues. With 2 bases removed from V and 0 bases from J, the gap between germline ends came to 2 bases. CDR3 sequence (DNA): TGTGCCAGCAGTTACGGTAGCAATCAGCCCCAGCATTTT. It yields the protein CASSYGSNQPQHF.

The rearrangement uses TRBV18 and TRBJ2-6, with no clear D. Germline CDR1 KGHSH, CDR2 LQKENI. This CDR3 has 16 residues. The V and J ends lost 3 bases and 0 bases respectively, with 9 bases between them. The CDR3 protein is CASSPTENSGANVLTF. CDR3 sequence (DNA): TGTGCCAGCTCACCTACGGAAAACTCTGGGGCCAACGTCCTGACTTTC.

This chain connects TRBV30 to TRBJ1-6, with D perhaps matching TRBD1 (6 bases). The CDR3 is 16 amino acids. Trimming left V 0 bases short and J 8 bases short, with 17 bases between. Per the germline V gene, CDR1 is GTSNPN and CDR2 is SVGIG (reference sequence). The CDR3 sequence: CAWSVQGEVWYSPLHF. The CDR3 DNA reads TGTGCCTGGAGTGTACAGGGCGAGGTTTGGTATTCACCCCTCCACTTT.

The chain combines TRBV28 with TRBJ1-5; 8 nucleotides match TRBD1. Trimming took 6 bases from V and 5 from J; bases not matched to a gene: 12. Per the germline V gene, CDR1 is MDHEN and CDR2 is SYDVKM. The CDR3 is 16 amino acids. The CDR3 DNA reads TGTGCCAGCAGAATGCCCACAGGGGGGGGACATCAGCCCCAGCATTTT. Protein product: CASRMPTGGGHQPQHF.

The CDR3 here is CSVVLSGTAYEQYF. CDR3 sequence (DNA): TGCAGCGTTGTCCTCTCCGGGACTGCCTACGAGCAGTACTTC. The rearrangement joins TRBV29-1 to TRBJ2-7, with D perhaps TRBD2 (6 bases). This CDR3 is 14 amino acids long. V lost 4 bases and J lost 2, with 15 bases in between. Looked up from germline, CDR1 is SQVTM and CDR2 is ANQGSEA.

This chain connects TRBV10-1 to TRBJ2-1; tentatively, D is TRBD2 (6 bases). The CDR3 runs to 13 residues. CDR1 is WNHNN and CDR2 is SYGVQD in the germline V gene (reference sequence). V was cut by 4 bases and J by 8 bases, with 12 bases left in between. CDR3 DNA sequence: TGCGCCAGCAGTGGGGACTTTAGGGATGAGCAGTTCTTC. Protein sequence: CASSGDFRDEQFF.

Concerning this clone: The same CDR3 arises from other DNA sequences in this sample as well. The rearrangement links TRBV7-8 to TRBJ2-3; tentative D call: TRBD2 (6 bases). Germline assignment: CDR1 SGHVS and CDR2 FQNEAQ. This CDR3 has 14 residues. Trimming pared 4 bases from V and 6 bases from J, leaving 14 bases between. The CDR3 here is CASSSNPRGDTQYF. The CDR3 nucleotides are TGTGCCAGCAGCTCGAATCCTCGGGGGGATACGCAGTATTTT.

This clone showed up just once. The CDR3 DNA follows: TGTGCCAGCAGTTCCCCAATGTTGGGAGGACCTCTAAACAATGAGCAGTTCTTC. It yields the protein CASSSPMLGGPLNNEQFF. The chain links TRBV28 to TRBJ2-1, with D possibly TRBD2 on 6 matching bases. CDR3 length: 18 amino acids. Trimming stripped 4 bases from V and 5 bases from J, with 24 bases between. The germline V gene encodes CDR1 MDHEN and CDR2 SYDVKM.

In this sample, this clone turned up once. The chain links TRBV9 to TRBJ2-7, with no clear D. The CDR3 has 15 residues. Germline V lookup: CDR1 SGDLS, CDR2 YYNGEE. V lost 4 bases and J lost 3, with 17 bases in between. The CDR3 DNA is TGTGCCAGCAGCCCCCCCGGCCCGCGAGGCTACGAGCAGTACTTC. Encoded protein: CASSPPGPRGYEQYF.

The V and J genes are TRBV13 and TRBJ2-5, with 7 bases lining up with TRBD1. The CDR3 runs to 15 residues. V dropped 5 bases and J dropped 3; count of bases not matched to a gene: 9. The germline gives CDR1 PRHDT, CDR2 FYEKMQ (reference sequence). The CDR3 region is CASSILIQGEETQYF. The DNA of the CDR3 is TGTGCCAGCAGCATATTAATTCAGGGGGAAGAGACCCAGTACTTC.

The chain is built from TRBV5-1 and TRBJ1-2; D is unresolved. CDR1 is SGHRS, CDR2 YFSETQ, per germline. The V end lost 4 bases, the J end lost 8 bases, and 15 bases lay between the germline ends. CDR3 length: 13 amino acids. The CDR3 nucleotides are TGCGCCAGCAGCCCCCTTAGCGAGGGCGGCTACACCTTC. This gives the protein CASSPLSEGGYTF.

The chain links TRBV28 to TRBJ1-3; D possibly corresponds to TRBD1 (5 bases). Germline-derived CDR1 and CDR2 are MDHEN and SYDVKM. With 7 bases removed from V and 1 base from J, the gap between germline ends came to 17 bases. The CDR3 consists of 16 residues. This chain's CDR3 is CASNRGGHTSGNTIYF. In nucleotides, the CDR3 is TGTGCCAGCAATCGTGGGGGTCACACTTCTGGAAACACCATATATTTT. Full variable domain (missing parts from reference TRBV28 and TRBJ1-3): DVKVTQSSRYLVKRTGEKVFLECVQDMDHENMFWYRQDPGLGLRLIYFSYDVKMKEKGDIPEGYSVSREKKERFSLILESASTNQTSMYLCASNRGGHTSGNTIYFGEGSWLTVV.

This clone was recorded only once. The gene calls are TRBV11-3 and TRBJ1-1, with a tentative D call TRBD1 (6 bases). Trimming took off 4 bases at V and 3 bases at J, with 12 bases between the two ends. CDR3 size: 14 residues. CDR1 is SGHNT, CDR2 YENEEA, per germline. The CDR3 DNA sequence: TGTGCCAGCAGCTCCAGGGGACGGGACACTGAAGCTTTCTTT. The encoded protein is CASSSRGRDTEAFF.

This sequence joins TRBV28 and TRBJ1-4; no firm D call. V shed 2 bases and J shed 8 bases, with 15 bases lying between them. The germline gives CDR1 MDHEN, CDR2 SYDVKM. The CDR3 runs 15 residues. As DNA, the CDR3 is TGTGCCAGCAGTTTAACCCGGGCCGAGAAAGAAAAACTGTTTTTT. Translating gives CASSLTRAEKEKLFF.

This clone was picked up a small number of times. This CDR3 is CASSLGDRASEQFF. The DNA for the CDR3 is TGTGCCAGCAGCTTGGGGGACCGAGCGAGTGAGCAGTTCTTC. V and J are TRBV7-6 and TRBJ2-1; D is perhaps TRBD1 or TRBD2 (5 bases each). Germline assignment: CDR1 SGHVS and CDR2 FNYEAQ. This CDR3 has 14 residues. V was trimmed by 3 bases and J by 9 bases, leaving 15 bases between them.

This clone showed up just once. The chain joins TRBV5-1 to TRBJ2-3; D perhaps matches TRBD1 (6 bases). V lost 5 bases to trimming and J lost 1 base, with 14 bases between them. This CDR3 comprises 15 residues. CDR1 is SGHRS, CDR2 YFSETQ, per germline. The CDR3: CASSSQGLGTDTQYF. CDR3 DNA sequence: TGCGCCAGCAGTTCGCAGGGGTTAGGCACAGATACGCAGTATTTT.

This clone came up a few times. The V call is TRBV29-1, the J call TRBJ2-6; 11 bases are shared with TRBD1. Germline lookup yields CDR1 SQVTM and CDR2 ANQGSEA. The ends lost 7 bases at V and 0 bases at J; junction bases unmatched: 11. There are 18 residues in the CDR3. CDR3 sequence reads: CSARIGTGGSSGANVLTF. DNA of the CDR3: TGCAGCGCCCGAATCGGGACAGGGGGAAGCTCTGGGGCCAACGTCCTGACTTTC.

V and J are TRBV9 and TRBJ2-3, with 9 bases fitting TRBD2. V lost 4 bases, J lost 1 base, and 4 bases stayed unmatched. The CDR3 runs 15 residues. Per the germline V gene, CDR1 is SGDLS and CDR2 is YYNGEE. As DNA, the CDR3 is TGTGCCAGCAGCATGGGACTAGCAGGCACAGATACGCAGTATTTT. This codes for CASSMGLAGTDTQYF.

CDR3 amino acids: CATSRDLRNEQYF. The CDR3 nucleotides are TGTGCCACCAGCAGAGATCTTCGAAACGAGCAGTACTTC. This rearrangement joins TRBV15 to TRBJ2-7, with D unresolved. The CDR3 covers 13 residues. The germline V and J ends were trimmed by 0 bases and 5 bases, with 8 bases remaining between them. Germline V gives CDR1 LNHNV, CDR2 YYDKDF (reference sequence).

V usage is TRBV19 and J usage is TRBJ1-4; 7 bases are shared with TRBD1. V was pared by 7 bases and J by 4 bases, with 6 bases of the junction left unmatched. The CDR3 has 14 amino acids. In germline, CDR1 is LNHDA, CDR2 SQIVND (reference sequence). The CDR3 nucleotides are TGTGCCAGTAACACAGGGGTTCGTAATGAAAAACTGTTTTTT. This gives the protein CASNTGVRNEKLFF.